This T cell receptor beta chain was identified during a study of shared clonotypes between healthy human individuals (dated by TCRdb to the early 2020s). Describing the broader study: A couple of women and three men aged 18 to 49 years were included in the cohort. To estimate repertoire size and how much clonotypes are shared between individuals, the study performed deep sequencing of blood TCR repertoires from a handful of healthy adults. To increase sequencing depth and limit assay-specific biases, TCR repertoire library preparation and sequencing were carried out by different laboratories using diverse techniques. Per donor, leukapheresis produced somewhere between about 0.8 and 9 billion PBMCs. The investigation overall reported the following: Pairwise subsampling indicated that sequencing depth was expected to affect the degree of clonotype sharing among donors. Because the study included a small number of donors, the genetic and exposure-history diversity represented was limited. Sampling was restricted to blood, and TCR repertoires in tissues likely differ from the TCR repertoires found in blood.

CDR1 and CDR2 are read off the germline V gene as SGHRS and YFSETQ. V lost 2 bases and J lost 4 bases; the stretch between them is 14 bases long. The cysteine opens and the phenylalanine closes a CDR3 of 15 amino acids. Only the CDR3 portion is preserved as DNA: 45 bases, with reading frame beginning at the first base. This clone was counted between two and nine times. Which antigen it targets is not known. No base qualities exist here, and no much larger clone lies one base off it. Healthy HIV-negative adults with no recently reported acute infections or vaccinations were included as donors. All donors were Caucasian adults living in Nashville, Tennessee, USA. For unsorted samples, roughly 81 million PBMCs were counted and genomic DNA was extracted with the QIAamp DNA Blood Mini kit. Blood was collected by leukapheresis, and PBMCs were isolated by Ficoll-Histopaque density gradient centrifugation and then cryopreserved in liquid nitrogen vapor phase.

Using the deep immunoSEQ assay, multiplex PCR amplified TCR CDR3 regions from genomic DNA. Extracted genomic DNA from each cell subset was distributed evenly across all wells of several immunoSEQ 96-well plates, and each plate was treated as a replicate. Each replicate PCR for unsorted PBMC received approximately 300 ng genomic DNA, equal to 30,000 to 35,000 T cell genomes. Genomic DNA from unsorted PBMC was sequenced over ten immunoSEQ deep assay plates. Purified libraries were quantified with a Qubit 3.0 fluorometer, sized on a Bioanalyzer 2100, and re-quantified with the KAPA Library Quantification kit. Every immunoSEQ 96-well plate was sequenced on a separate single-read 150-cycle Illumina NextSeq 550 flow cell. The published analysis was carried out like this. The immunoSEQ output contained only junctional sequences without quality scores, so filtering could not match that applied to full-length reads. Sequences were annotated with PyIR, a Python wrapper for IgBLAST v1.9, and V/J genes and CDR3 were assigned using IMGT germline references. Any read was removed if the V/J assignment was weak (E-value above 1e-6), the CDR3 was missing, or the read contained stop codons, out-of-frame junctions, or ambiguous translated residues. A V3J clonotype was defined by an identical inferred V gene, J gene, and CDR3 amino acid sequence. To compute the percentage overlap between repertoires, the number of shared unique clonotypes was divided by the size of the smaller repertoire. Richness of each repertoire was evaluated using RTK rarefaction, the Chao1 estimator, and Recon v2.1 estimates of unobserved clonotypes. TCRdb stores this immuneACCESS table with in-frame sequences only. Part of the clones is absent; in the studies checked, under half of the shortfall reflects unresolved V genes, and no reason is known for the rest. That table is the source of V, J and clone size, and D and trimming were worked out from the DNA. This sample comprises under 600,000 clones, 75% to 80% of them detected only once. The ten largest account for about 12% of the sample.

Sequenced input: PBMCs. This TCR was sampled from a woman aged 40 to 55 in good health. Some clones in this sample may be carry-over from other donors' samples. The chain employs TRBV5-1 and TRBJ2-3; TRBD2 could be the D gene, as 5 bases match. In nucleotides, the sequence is TGCGCCAGCAGCTTCGGGGTTGGTAGCGCAGATACGCAGTATTTT. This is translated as CASSFGVGSADTQYF.